This T cell receptor (beta chain) is from a study of blood T cell repertoires in COVID-19. Data came from immunoSEQ multiplex PCR; TCRdb stores just in-frame clones and leaves some out. The sample holds 150,000 to 200,000 clones; roughly 80% are singletons and the top ten take 4.5% to 6.5%. This CDR3 comprises 16 residues. Germline CDR1 and CDR2: MDHEN and SYDVKM. V lost 3 bases and J lost 0; bases outside the gene matches: 7. The V call is TRBV28, the J call TRBJ2-7; 8 bases fit TRBD1. Specimen: peripheral blood. The origin of this receptor is a woman in her 30s with acute or convalescent COVID-19. The CDR3 loop is CASSLIRDRNSYEQYF. The CDR3, as DNA: TGTGCCAGCAGTTTGATCCGGGACAGGAACTCCTACGAGCAGTACTTC.